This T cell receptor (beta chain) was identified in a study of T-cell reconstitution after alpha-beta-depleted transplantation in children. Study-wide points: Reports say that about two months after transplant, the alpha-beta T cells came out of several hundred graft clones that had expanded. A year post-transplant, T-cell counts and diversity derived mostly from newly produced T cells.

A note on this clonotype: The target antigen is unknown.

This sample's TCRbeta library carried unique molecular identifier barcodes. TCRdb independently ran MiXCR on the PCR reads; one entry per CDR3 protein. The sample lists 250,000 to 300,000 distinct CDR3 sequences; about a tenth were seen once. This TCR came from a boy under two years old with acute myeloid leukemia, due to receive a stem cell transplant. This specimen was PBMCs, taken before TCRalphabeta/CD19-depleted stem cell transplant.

The CDR3 loop reads CASSLGQGRTSETQYF. The DNA for the CDR3 is TGTGCCAGCAGTCTGGGGCAGGGGAGGACTAGTGAGACCCAGTACTTC. V and J are TRBV28 and TRBJ2-5; D perhaps matches TRBD2 (7 bases). The length of the CDR3 is 16 residues. Germline CDR1 MDHEN, CDR2 SYDVKM. Trimming took off 5 bases at V and 5 bases at J, with 21 bases between the two ends.